This is a list of T cell receptor beta chains from one sample in a study of shared clonotypes between healthy human individuals. Sequenced by immunoSEQ multiplex PCR; TCRdb stores in-frame clones only, minus some. The data show 2 million or so clones, roughly 96% seen once. What was sequenced was naive CD4+ T cells sorted from blood. The source is a young man in good health. The CDR3 runs from the conserved cysteine through the conserved F or W. The D gene is left open where the match is weak. Not all rows give a size; the values are once, few, many and, for expanded clones, a class.

len,v_gene,abundance,j_gene,d_gene,CDR3aa,CDR3nt
14,TRBV10-3,once,TRBJ2-5,-,CAIKGEEAKETQYF,TGTGCCATCAAGGGTGAGGAGGCTAAGGAGACCCAGTACTTC
15,TRBV6-1,few,TRBJ2-7,-,CASSPGRVSSYEQYF,TGTGCCAGCAGCCCCGGCAGGGTTAGCTCCTACGAGCAGTACTTC
13,TRBV10-3,few,TRBJ1-6,TRBD1,CAIRTGRDEPLHF,TGTGCCATCAGGACAGGGAGGGATGAGCCCCTCCACTTT
15,TRBV28,-,TRBJ2-7,TRBD1,CASSSGGTGTQEQYF,TGTGCCAGCAGCTCCGGGGGGACAGGGACCCAGGAGCAGTACTTC
13,TRBV2,once,TRBJ1-1,TRBD1,CASRTGGNTEAFF,TGTGCCAGCCGGACAGGCGGGAACACTGAAGCTTTCTTT
16,TRBV5-4,-,TRBJ1-2,-,CASSLVERVSLAGYTF,TGTGCCAGCAGCTTGGTCGAGCGGGTCAGCCTGGCGGGCTACACCTTC
14,TRBV5-4,-,TRBJ2-7,TRBD2,CASSQGLATHEQYF,TGTGCCAGCTCCCAGGGACTAGCCACCCACGAGCAGTACTTC
15,TRBV5-6,-,TRBJ2-3,-,CASSLGQTSTDTQYF,TGTGCCAGCAGCTTAGGACAGACTAGCACAGATACGCAGTATTTT
15,TRBV18,once,TRBJ1-6,-,CASLGDASRNSPLHF,TGTGCCAGCCTGGGGGACGCTAGTAGGAATTCACCCCTCCACTTT
15,TRBV5-1,-,TRBJ2-5,TRBD2,CASSPEVAGWETQYF,TGCGCCAGCAGCCCGGAGGTAGCGGGGTGGGAGACCCAGTACTTC
14,TRBV5-1,-,TRBJ1-4,TRBD1,CASSVDRGNEKLFF,TGCGCCAGCAGCGTGGACAGGGGAAATGAAAAACTGTTTTTT
12,TRBV30,-,TRBJ2-7,-,CAGSGASYEQYF,TGTGCCGGATCAGGGGCTTCCTACGAGCAGTACTTC
16,TRBV11-2,-,TRBJ2-7,TRBD2,CASSLIPSGAGGEQYF,TGTGCCAGCAGCTTAATACCTAGCGGGGCCGGTGGGGAGCAGTACTTC
15,TRBV5-1,-,TRBJ2-7,TRBD2,CASSSALAGGSEQYF,TGCGCCAGCAGCTCTGCACTAGCGGGGGGCTCCGAGCAGTACTTC
14,TRBV30,-,TRBJ2-2,TRBD2,CAWSVAGGTGELFF,TGTGCCTGGAGTGTTGCGGGAGGCACCGGGGAGCTGTTTTTT
14,TRBV6-5,-,TRBJ2-2,-,CASSYRSSSGELFF,TGTGCCAGCAGTTACAGGTCTTCGAGCGGGGAGCTGTTTTTT
15,TRBV7-6,-,TRBJ1-2,TRBD1,CASSPTAGGNYGYTF,TGTGCCAGCAGCCCCACCGCAGGGGGTAACTATGGCTACACCTTC
14,TRBV7-2,-,TRBJ1-2,-,CATLLGGNDYGYTF,TGTGCCACTCTCCTTGGGGGGAACGACTATGGCTACACCTTC
14,TRBV5-1,-,TRBJ2-7,-,CASTHQGEGSEQYF,TGCGCCAGCACCCACCAGGGAGAGGGGTCCGAGCAGTACTTC
13,TRBV7-2,-,TRBJ1-1,-,CASSMTLNTEAFF,TGTGCCAGCAGCATGACCCTGAACACTGAAGCTTTCTTT
13,TRBV18,-,TRBJ1-2,-,CASSPGMDYGYTF,TGTGCCAGCTCACCAGGGATGGACTATGGCTACACCTTC
14,TRBV9,-,TRBJ1-6,-,CASSVAGAGSPLHF,TGTGCCAGCAGCGTAGCTGGGGCTGGTTCACCCCTCCACTTT
16,TRBV5-1,-,TRBJ2-7,TRBD2,CASSPGGAEITYEQYF,TGCGCCAGCAGCCCGGGGGGGGCCGAGATCACCTACGAGCAGTACTTC
15,TRBV5-1,-,TRBJ1-4,-,CASSTGPTGGEKLFF,TGCGCCAGCAGCACCGGCCCAACGGGAGGTGAAAAACTGTTTTTT
17,TRBV4-1,-,TRBJ2-3,TRBD2,CASSLGTSGFSTDTQYF,TGCGCCAGCAGCCTTGGGACTAGCGGGTTTTCCACAGATACGCAGTATTTT
15,TRBV28,-,TRBJ2-3,TRBD2,CASSPWGGGTDTQYF,TGTGCCAGCAGTCCATGGGGGGGTGGCACAGATACGCAGTATTTT
10,TRBV20-1,few,TRBJ2-1,TRBD2,CSARDTSEFF,TGCAGTGCTAGAGATACTAGCGAGTTCTTC
15,TRBV19,-,TRBJ2-3,TRBD1,CASSIRRDRTDTQYF,TGTGCCAGTAGTATCCGGCGGGACAGGACAGATACGCAGTATTTT
15,TRBV19,-,TRBJ2-7,TRBD2,CASSIASGGSYEQYF,TGTGCCAGTAGTATCGCTAGCGGGGGGTCCTACGAGCAGTACTTC
14,TRBV25-1,few,TRBJ2-7,-,CASRGGPGNYEQYF,TGTGCCAGCAGGGGGGGCCCGGGAAACTACGAGCAGTACTTC
13,TRBV6-5,-,TRBJ2-5,-,CASSLQPDETQYF,TGTGCCAGCAGCCTCCAACCGGACGAGACCCAGTACTTC
16,TRBV15,many,TRBJ2-5,-,CATSRGFSASAETQYF,TGTGCCACCAGCAGAGGTTTTAGCGCTAGCGCAGAGACCCAGTACTTC
14,TRBV7-9,-,TRBJ1-4,-,CASSPAGMNEKLFF,TGTGCCAGCAGCCCCGCGGGGATGAATGAAAAACTGTTTTTT
14,TRBV10-3,-,TRBJ2-7,-,CAISAETGSYEQYF,TGTGCCATCAGTGCCGAGACAGGATCCTACGAGCAGTACTTC
13,TRBV10-3,-,TRBJ1-2,TRBD1,CAIRTEGADGYTF,TGTGCCATCAGGACCGAGGGGGCGGATGGCTACACCTTC
12,TRBV5-6,few,TRBJ2-2,-,CASSLGVGELFF,TGTGCCAGCAGCTTGGGGGTCGGGGAGCTGTTTTTT
15,TRBV6-5,-,TRBJ2-1,TRBD1,CASSYGRQGYNEQFF,TGTGCCAGCAGTTACGGTAGACAGGGTTACAATGAGCAGTTCTTC
11,TRBV7-9,-,TRBJ2-4,-,CASAAANIQYF,TGTGCCAGCGCAGCGGCAAACATTCAGTACTTC
15,TRBV30,-,TRBJ2-5,TRBD2,CAWGLAGTWSETQYF,TGTGCCTGGGGACTAGCGGGGACCTGGTCGGAGACCCAGTACTTC
15,TRBV18,-,TRBJ2-3,-,CASSPTGPPTDTQYF,TGTGCCAGCTCACCAACGGGACCCCCCACAGATACGCAGTATTTT
15,TRBV6-1,-,TRBJ2-2,-,CASSPQGRNTGELFF,TGTGCCAGCAGTCCACAGGGTCGGAACACCGGGGAGCTGTTTTTT
14,TRBV5-1,-,TRBJ2-3,-,CASSTGLFTDTQYF,TGCGCCAGCAGCACGGGACTTTTCACAGATACGCAGTATTTT